This record covers a single TCR beta chain. Germline values: CDR1 SQVTM, CDR2 ANQGSEA. The CDR3 runs to 14 residues. Trimming left V 0 bases short and J 1 base short, with 7 bases between. The data are from a study of blood T cell repertoires in COVID-19. Study in general: Sites across the United States, Italy and Spain contributed samples from acute and convalescent COVID-19.

Per the study methods: Amplification of reference gene primers was used by the study to estimate nucleated cell counts. Libraries were prepared by immunoSEQ multiplex PCR; TCRdb keeps only in-frame clonotypes and omits some of them. V and J calls and clone size are given by that table; D and trimming were obtained from the DNA. This table has roughly 140,000 clones, approximately 90% appearing once. The clonotype originates from a woman aged 80 or over with acute or convalescent COVID-19. Sequences were obtained from peripheral blood. The rearrangement uses TRBV29-1 and TRBJ1-3, with D possibly matching TRBD1 (6 bases). The CDR3 region is CSVEEGASGNTIYF. Written as DNA, the CDR3 is TGCAGCGTTGAAGAGGGGGCGTCTGGAAACACCATATATTTT.